The TCR beta chain described here comes from a study of blood T cell repertoires in COVID-19. Sequencing was performed with immunoSEQ multiplex PCR; in TCRdb, only in-frame clones are kept and a portion is missing. This repertoire shows about 130,000 clones, approximately 80% found once; its top ten account for 3% to 3.5%. In germline, CDR1 is ENHRY, CDR2 SYGVKD. The CDR3 contains 17 residues. On this clone itself: The junction shows a germline mismatch at one end, possibly a read error. The same CDR3 can be traced to other DNA sequences in this sample.

This TCR came from a woman at least 80 years old with acute or convalescent COVID-19. Sequencing used peripheral blood. The chain employs TRBV10-3 and TRBJ1-2; no reliable D call. CDR3 residues: CAISESRLSGSGSGYTF. CDR3 nucleotide sequence: TGCGCCATCAGTGAGTCCAGGTTGTCTGGTTCCGGCTCTGGCTACACCTTC.